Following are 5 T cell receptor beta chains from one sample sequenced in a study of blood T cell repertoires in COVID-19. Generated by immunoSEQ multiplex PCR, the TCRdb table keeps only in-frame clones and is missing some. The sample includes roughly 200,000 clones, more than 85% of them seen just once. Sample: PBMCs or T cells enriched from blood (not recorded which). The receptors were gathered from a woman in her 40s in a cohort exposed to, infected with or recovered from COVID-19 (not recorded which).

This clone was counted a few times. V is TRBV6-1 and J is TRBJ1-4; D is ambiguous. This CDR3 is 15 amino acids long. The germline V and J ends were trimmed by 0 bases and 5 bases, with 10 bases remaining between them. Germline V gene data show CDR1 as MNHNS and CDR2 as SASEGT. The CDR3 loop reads CASSEARQKNEKLFF. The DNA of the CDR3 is TGTGCCAGCAGTGAAGCGCGGCAGAAAAATGAAAAACTGTTTTTT.

The DNA of the CDR3 is TGCGCCAGCAGCCAAATGGGGCGGGGGGCGGTGGATGAGCAGTTCTTC. Its protein is CASSQMGRGAVDEQFF. The chain links TRBV4-1 to TRBJ2-1; 8 bases map to TRBD2. Germline assignment: CDR1 MGHRA and CDR2 YSYEKL. Unmatched junction bases numbered 11, after V lost 2 bases and J lost 8 bases. The CDR3 totals 16 residues.

Here the CDR3 reads CASSYSTRPSGKLFF. CDR3 in DNA: TGTGCCAGCAGTTACTCCACTCGGCCCAGCGGAAAACTGTTTTTT. The chain has TRBV6-5 and TRBJ1-4, with D uncertain. This CDR3 is 15 amino acids long. Germline lookup yields CDR1 MNHEY and CDR2 SVGAGI. V lost 0 bases to trimming and J lost 10 bases, with 15 bases between them.

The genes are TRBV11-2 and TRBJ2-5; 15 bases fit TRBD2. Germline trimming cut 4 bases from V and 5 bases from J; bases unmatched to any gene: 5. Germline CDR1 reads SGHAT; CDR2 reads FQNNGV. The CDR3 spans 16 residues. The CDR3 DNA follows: TGTGCCAGCAGCTCGGGACTAGCGGGAGGAGAGGAGACCCAGTACTTC. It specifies CASSSGLAGGEETQYF.

This chain's CDR3 is CASSYSRRGWQPQHF. For the CDR3, the DNA is TGTGCCAGCAGTTACTCGAGGAGAGGGTGGCAGCCCCAGCATTTT. The chain combines TRBV6-5 with TRBJ1-5; D remains unclear. V shed 0 bases and J shed 7 bases, with 13 bases lying between them. The CDR3 spans 15 residues. Germline-derived CDR1 and CDR2 are MNHEY and SVGAGI.